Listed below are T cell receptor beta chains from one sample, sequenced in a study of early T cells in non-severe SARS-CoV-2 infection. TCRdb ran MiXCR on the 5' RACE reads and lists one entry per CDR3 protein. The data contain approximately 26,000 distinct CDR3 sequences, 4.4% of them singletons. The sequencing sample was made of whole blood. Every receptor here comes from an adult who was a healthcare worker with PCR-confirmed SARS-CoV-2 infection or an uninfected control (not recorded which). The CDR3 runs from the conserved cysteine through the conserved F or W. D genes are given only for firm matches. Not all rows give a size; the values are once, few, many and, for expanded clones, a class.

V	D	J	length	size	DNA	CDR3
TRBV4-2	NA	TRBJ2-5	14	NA	TGTGCCAGCAGCCAAGGAAACAGCCAAGAGACCCAGTACTTC	CASSQGNSQETQYF
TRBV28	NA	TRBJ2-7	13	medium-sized	TGTGCCAGCATTAGACAGGGAGGCCACGAGCAGTACTTC	CASIRQGGHEQYF
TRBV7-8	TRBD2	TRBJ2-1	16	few	TGTGCCAGCAGCCCCCGACTAGCGGGTATCTACAATGAGCAGTTCTTC	CASSPRLAGIYNEQFF
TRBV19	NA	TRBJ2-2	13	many	TGTGCCAGTGCAGAACCGAACACCGGGGAGCTGTTTTTT	CASAEPNTGELFF
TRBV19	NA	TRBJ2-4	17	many	TGTGCCAGTAGTACTTATGAACAGGGCCATCTTGGGAACATTCAGTACTTC	CASSTYEQGHLGNIQYF
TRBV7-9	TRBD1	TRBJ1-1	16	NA	TGTGCCAGCAGCTGGGACAGGACTGTCGTGGGAGCTGAAGCTTTCTTT	CASSWDRTVVGAEAFF
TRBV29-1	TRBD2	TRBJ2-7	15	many	TGCAGCGTTGAAGTTCTGGGCGGGAGGGGCGACGAGCAGTACTTC	CSVEVLGGRGDEQYF
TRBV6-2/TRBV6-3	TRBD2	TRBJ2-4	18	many	TGTGCCAGCAGACCTGTGCTGGGAGCGGGAGTTGCCAAAAACATTCAGTACTTC	CASRPVLGAGVAKNIQYF
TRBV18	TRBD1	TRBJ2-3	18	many	TGTGCCAGCTCACCCCAAGTCACAGGGGGCGCTCCCACAGATACGCAGTATTTT	CASSPQVTGGAPTDTQYF
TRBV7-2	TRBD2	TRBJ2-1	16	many	TGTGCCAGCAGCTTAGGTACTAGCGGGAGAGGAGGTGAGCAGTTCTTC	CASSLGTSGRGGEQFF
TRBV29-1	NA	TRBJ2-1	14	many	TGCAGCGTTGAGGTCCCCCCCCCCTACAATGAGCAGTTCTTC	CSVEVPPPYNEQFF
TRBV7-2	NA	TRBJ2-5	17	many	TGTGCCAGCAGACGGTCCGGGACGGTGAGCGGCCAAGAGACCCAGTACTTC	CASRRSGTVSGQETQYF
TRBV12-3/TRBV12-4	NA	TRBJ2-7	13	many	TGTGCCAGCCAAAAGGACAGTGACTACGAGCAGTACTTC	CASQKDSDYEQYF
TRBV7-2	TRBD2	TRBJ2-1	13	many	TGTGCCAGCAGCTTAGCAGGACTAGCCACGACATCCTTC	CASSLAGLATTSF
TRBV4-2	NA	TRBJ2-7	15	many	TGTGCCAGCAGCCCCTCCGTAGGTACCAACTACGAGCAGTACTTC	CASSPSVGTNYEQYF
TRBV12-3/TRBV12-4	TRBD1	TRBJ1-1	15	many	TGTGCCAGCAGTTCCCGGGACAGCGTGAACACTGAAGCTTTCTTT	CASSSRDSVNTEAFF
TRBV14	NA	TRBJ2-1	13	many	TGTGCCAGCACAGGGGCGGGGGACAATGAGCAGTTCTTC	CASTGAGDNEQFF
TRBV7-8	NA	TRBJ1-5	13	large	TGTGCCAGCAGCCGGGGGAACAATCAGCCCCAGCATTTT	CASSRGNNQPQHF
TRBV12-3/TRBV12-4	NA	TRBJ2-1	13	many	TGTGCCAGCAGGCTAGACCGGAACAATGAGCAGTTCTTC	CASRLDRNNEQFF
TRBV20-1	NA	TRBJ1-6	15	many	TGCAGTGCTTCCGGGAGTGGGAAGGCAGGTTCACCCCTCCACTTT	CSASGSGKAGSPLHF
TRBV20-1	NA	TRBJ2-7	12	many	TGCAGTGCCCAACTCCAACCCTACGAGCAGTACTTC	CSAQLQPYEQYF
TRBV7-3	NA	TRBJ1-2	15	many	TGTGCCAGCAGCCCCGATCCAAGCTTTAACTATGGCTACACCTTC	CASSPDPSFNYGYTF
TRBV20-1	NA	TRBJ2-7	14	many	TGCAGTGCTAGAGATCCCCACCGATTTGACGAGCAGTACTTC	CSARDPHRFDEQYF
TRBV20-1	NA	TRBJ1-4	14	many	TGCAGTGCTAGAACGGGGACTCAGAATGAAAAACTGTTTTTT	CSARTGTQNEKLFF
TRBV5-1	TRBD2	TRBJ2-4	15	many	TGCGCCAGCAGCTTAACTAGCGGGATGGTGAACATTCAGTACTTC	CASSLTSGMVNIQYF
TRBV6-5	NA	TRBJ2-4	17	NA	TGTGCCAGCAGTCAAGATACTCCGGGACTAGCCAAAAACATTCAGTACTTC	CASSQDTPGLAKNIQYF
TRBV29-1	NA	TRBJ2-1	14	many	TGCAGCGTTGAGTTGGGGGGCGGTGGGAATGAGCAGTTCTTC	CSVELGGGGNEQFF
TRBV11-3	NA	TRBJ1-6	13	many	TGTGCCAGCAGCCACGGACTCAATTCACCCCTCCACTTT	CASSHGLNSPLHF
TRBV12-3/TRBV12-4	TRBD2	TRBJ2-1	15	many	TGTGCCAGCAGTTTAGGGAGCGGGAGGGGAAATGAGCAGTTCTTC	CASSLGSGRGNEQFF
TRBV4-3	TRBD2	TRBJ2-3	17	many	TGCGCCAGCAGCCAAGATGAAGCTAGCGGGTTCGCAGATACGCAGTATTTT	CASSQDEASGFADTQYF